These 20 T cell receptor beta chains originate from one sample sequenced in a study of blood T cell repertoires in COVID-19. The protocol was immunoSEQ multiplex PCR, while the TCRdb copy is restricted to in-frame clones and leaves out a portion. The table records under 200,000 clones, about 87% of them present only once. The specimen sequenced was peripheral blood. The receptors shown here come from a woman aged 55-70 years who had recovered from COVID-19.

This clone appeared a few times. CDR3 sequence: CASSLRGGYTF. CDR3 bases: TGTGCCAGCAGTTTACGAGGTGGCTACACCTTC. J is TRBJ1-2 and V is TRBV2; the D is unclear. The V end lost 5 bases, the J end lost 7 bases, and 8 bases lay between the germline ends. CDR1 is SNHLY, CDR2 FYNNEI, per germline. The CDR3 has 11 residues.

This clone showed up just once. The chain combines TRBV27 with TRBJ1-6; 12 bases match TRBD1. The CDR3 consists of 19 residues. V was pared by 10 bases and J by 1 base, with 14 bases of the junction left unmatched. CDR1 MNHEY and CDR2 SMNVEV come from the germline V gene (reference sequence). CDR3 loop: CATKSGTGGDGSYNSPLHF. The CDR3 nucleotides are TGTGCCACCAAGTCCGGGACAGGGGGCGATGGGTCCTATAATTCACCCCTCCACTTT.

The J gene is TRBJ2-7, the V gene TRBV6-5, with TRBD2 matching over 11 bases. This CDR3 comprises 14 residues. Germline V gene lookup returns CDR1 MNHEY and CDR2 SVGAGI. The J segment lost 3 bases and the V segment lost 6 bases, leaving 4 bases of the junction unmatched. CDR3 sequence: CASRAGTSGYEQYF. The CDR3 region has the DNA TGTGCCAGCAGAGCCGGGACTAGCGGCTACGAGCAGTACTTC.

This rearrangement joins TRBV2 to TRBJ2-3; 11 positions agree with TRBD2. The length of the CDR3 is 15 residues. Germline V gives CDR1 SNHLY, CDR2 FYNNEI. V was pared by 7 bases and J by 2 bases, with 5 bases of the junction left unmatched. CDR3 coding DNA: TGTGCCAGCATGGGGACTAGCGGCTTCACAGATACGCAGTATTTT. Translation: CASMGTSGFTDTQYF.

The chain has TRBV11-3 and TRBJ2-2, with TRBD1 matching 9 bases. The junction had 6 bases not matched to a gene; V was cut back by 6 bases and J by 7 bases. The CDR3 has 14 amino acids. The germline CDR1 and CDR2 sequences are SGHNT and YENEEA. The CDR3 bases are TGTGCCAGCAGGCCGGGACAGGGAAACGGGGAGCTGTTTTTT. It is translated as CASRPGQGNGELFF.

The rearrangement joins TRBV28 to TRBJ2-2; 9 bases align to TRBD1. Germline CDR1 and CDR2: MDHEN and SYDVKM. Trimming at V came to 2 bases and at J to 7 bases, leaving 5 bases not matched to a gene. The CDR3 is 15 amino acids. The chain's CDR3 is CASSLGGQGDGELFF. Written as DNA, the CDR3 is TGTGCCAGCAGTTTAGGGGGACAGGGCGACGGGGAGCTGTTTTTT.

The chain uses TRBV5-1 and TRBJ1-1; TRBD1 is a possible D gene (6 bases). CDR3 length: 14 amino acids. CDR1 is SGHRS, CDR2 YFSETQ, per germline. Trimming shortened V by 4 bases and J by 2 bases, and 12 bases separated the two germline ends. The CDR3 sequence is CASSRGQPNTEAFF. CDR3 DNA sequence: TGCGCCAGCAGCCGTGGACAGCCTAACACTGAAGCTTTCTTT.

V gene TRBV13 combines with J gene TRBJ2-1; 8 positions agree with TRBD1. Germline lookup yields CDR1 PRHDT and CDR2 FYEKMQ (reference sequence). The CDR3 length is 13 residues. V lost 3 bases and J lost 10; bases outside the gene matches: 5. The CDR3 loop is CASSLDRADEQFF. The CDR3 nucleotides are TGTGCCAGCAGCTTGGACAGGGCAGACGAGCAGTTCTTC.

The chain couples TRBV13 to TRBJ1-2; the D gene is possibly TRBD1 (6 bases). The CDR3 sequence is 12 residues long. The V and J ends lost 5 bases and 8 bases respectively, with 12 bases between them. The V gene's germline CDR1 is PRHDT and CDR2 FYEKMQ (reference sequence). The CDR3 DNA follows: TGTGCCAGCAGCACTGGACAGAGAGGCTACACCTTC. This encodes CASSTGQRGYTF.

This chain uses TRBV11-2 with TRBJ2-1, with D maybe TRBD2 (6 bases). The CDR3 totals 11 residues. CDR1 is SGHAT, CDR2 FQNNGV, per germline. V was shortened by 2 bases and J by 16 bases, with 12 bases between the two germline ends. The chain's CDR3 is CASSLSGGRFF. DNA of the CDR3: TGTGCCAGCAGCTTATCCGGGGGTAGATTCTTC.

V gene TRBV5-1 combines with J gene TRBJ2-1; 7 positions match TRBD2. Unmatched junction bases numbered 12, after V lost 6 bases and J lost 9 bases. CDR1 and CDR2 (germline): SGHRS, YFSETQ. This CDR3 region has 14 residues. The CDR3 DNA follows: TGCGCCAGCAAACCTATGGTAGCGGGTGGTGAGCAGTTCTTC. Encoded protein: CASKPMVAGGEQFF.

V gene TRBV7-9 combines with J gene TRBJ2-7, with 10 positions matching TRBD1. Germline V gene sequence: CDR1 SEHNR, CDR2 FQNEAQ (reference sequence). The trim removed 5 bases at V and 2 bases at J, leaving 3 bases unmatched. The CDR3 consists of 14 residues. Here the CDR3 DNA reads TGTGCCAGCAGCCCCGGACAGGGGGCCTACGAGCAGTACTTC. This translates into CASSPGQGAYEQYF.

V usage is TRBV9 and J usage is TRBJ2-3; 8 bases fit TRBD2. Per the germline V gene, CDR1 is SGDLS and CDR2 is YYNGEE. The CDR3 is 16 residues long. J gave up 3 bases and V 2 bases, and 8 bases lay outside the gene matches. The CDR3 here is CASSVELADTTDTQYF. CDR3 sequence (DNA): TGTGCCAGCAGCGTCGAACTAGCGGACACGACAGATACGCAGTATTTT. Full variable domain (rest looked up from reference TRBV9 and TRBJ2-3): DSGVTQTPKHLITATGQRVTLRCSPRSGDLSVYWYQQSLDQGLQFLIQYYNGEERAKGNILERFSAQQFPDLHSELNLSSLELGDSALYFCASSVELADTTDTQYFGPGTRLTVL.

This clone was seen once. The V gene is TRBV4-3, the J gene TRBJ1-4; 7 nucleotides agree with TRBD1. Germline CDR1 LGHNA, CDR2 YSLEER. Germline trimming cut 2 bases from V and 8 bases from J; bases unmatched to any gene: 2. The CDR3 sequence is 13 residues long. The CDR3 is CASSQQGGEKLFF. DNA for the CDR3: TGCGCCAGCAGCCAACAGGGGGGAGAAAAACTGTTTTTT.

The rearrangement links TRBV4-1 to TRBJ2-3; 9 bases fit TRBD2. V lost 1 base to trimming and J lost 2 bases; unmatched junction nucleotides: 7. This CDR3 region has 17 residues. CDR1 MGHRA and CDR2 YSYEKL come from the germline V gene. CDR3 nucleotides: TGCGCCAGCAGCCAAGTGGTTAGCGGGGGCCCCACAGATACGCAGTATTTT. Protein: CASSQVVSGGPTDTQYF.

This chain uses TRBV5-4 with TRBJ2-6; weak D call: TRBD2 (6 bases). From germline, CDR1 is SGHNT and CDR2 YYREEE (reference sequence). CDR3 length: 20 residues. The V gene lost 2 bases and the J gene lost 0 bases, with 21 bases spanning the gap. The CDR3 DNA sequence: TGTGCCAGCAGCTTTCTCCGTCCCGGGACTGACACCTCTGGGGCCAACGTCCTGACTTTC. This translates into CASSFLRPGTDTSGANVLTF. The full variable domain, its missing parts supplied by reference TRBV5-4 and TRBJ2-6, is ETGVTQSPTHLIKTRGQQVTLRCSSQSGHNTVSWYQQALGQGPQFIFQYYREEENGRGNFPPRFSGLQFPNYSSELNVNALELDDSALYLCASSFLRPGTDTSGANVLTFGAGSRLTVL.

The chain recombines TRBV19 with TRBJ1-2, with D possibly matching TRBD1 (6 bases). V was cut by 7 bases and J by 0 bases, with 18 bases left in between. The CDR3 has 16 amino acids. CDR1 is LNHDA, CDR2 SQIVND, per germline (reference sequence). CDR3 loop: CASKRNRDGTNYGYTF. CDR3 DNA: TGTGCCAGTAAACGAAACAGGGACGGAACTAACTATGGCTACACCTTC. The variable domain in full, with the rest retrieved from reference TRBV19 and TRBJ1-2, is DGGITQSPKYLFRKEGQNVTLSCEQNLNHDAMYWYRQDPGQGLRLIYYSQIVNDFQKGDIAEGYSVSREKKESFPLTVTSAQKNPTAFYLCASKRNRDGTNYGYTFGSGTRLTVV.

CDR3 DNA sequence: TGCAGCGTTGATCCGGGCATCGGGGGTGTGCAGTATTTT. This sequence encodes CSVDPGIGGVQYF. The V and J genes are TRBV29-1 and TRBJ2-3; tentative D call: TRBD2 (6 bases). This CDR3 spans 13 amino acids. The germline gives CDR1 SQVTM, CDR2 ANQGSEA. V lost 3 bases to trimming and J lost 11 bases, with 18 bases between them.

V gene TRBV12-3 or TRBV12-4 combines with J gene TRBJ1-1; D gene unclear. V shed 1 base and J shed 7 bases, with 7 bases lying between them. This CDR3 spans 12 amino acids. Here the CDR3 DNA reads TGTGCCAGCAGTTTAGAAGAGTATGAAGCTTTCTTT. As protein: CASSLEEYEAFF.

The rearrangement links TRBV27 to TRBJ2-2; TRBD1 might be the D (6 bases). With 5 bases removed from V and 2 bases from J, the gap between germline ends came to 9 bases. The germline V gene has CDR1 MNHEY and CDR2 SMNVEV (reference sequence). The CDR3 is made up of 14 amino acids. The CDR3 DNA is TGTGCCAGCAGTCCGGGACACAACACCGGGGAGCTGTTTTTT. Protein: CASSPGHNTGELFF.